This T cell receptor (beta chain) appears in the sequencing data of a study of cytomegalovirus exposure and HLA in healthy donors. General study findings and limits: The study recorded 164 TCR beta chains that were cytomegalovirus-associated.

Trimming pared 6 bases from V and 3 bases from J, leaving 14 bases between. Germline assignment: CDR1 MNHEY and CDR2 SVGAGI. The CDR3 consists of 14 residues. Sequencing used immunoSEQ multiplex PCR; TCRdb keeps in-frame clones, though not all of them. Found here are 150,000 to 200,000 clones, around 82% of them singletons; the top ten hold approximately 3%. As regards this clone: The antigen remains unidentified.

The receptor was isolated from a woman aged 18-29 years in good health and CMV-seropositive. The sequenced sample was PBMCs. The chain couples TRBV6-5 to TRBJ1-1; a possible D gene is TRBD1 (5 bases). DNA for the CDR3: TGTGCCAGCAGCCACGGGGGGGGAGACACTGAAGCTTTCTTT. It specifies CASSHGGGDTEAFF.